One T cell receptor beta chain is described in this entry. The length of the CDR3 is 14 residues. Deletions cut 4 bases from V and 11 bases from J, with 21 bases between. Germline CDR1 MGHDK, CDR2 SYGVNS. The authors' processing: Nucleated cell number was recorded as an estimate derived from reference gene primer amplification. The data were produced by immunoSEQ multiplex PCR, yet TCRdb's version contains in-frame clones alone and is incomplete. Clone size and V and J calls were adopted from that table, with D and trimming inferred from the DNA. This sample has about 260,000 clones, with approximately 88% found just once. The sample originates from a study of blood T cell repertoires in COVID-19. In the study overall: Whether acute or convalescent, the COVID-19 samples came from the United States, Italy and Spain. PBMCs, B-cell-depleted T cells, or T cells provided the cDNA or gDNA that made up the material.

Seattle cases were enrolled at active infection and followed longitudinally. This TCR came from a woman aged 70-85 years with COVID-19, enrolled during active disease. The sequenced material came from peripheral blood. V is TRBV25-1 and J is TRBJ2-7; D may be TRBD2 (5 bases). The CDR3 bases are TGTGCCAGCAGTGTAGGGTCAGGAGGTACGAGCAAGTACTTC. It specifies CASSVGSGGTSKYF.